A single sample is the source of the 15 T cell receptor beta chains below, sequenced in a study of T cell changes during pregnancy in multiple sclerosis. Data came from immunoSEQ multiplex PCR; TCRdb stores just in-frame clones and leaves some out. Among about 93,000 clones listed, 92% were seen once. The source was peripheral blood, collected after pregnancy. All receptors come from a female donor with multiple sclerosis, enrolled in a pregnancy study.

The CDR3 here is CASSLGVAGMETQYF. The CDR3 DNA reads TGCGCCAGCAGCTTGGGGGTAGCGGGAATGGAGACCCAGTACTTC. The V and J genes are TRBV5-1 and TRBJ2-5; 8 bases are shared with TRBD2. The CDR3 loop spans 15 amino acids. J lost 5 bases, V lost 0 bases, and 6 bases had no gene match. Looked up from germline, CDR1 is SGHRS and CDR2 is YFSETQ.

The CDR3, as DNA: TGTGCCAGCAGCTTACCCAGCGTGGGTGAGCAGTACTTC. The encoded protein is CASSLPSVGEQYF. The gene calls are TRBV7-2 and TRBJ2-7; no definite D call. The germline V and J ends were trimmed by 2 bases and 7 bases, with 12 bases remaining between them. Germline V gene lookup returns CDR1 SGHTA and CDR2 FQGNSA. The CDR3 contains 13 residues.

This clone occurred once. The chain joins TRBV4-3 to TRBJ1-1; D possibly corresponds to TRBD1 (6 bases). From germline, CDR1 is LGHNA and CDR2 YSLEER. The CDR3 loop spans 15 amino acids. Trimming left V 0 bases short and J 5 bases short, with 13 bases between. CDR3 sequence (DNA): TGCGCCAGCAGCCAAGAGGCCCAGGGGCGGACTGAAGCTTTCTTT. This codes for CASSQEAQGRTEAFF.

This CDR3 reads CASSEQAGQGSGETQYF. In DNA, the CDR3 is TGTGCCAGCAGTGAACAGGCGGGACAGGGATCAGGAGAGACCCAGTACTTC. The J gene is TRBJ2-5, the V gene TRBV6-1; 9 nucleotides align to TRBD1. This CDR3 region has 17 residues. The J segment lost 4 bases and the V segment lost 2 bases, leaving 11 bases of the junction unmatched. Germline values: CDR1 MNHNS, CDR2 SASEGT.

The chain is built from TRBV2 and TRBJ2-1; 9 bases are shared with TRBD1. Germline lookup yields CDR1 SNHLY and CDR2 FYNNEI. This CDR3 has 15 amino acids. The ends lost 7 bases at V and 4 bases at J; junction bases unmatched: 8. The CDR3 coding sequence is TGTGCCAGCACCGCGGGGGACAGGGTATACAATGAGCAGTTCTTC. This gives the protein CASTAGDRVYNEQFF.

The chain uses TRBV6-1 and TRBJ1-1, with D unclear. Germline V CDR1 and CDR2: MNHNS, SASEGT. Between the trimmed V and J ends, which lost 3 bases and 2 bases, there was a span of 13 bases. This CDR3 has 15 residues. The CDR3 coding sequence is TGTGCCAGCAGTGACGAAAACTGGGCTAACACTGAAGCTTTCTTT. Translation: CASSDENWANTEAFF.

The chain employs TRBV7-3 and TRBJ2-5; 13 bases are shared with TRBD2. In germline, CDR1 is SGHTA, CDR2 FQGTGA. CDR3 length equals 16 residues. After removal of 2 bases from V and 10 bases from J, the junction contained 10 bases not matched to a gene. The CDR3 reads CASSLSPTSGGVIQYF. The CDR3 DNA reads as TGTGCCAGCAGCTTATCTCCCACTAGCGGGGGGGTTATCCAGTACTTC.

This chain joins TRBV19 and TRBJ1-1, with D hard to call. The ends were cut back, 4 bases at V and 7 bases at J, with 10 bases in the middle. The CDR3 runs 12 residues. Germline V gene lookup returns CDR1 LNHDA and CDR2 SQIVND (reference sequence). The CDR3 sequence: CASSTGRIEAFF. In DNA form, the CDR3 reads TGTGCCAGTAGTACCGGGAGGATTGAAGCTTTCTTT.

This chain uses TRBV2 with TRBJ1-4, with a tentative D call TRBD1 (6 bases). There are 18 residues in the CDR3. CDR1 and CDR2 (germline): SNHLY, FYNNEI. The V and J ends lost 7 bases and 0 bases respectively, with 21 bases between them. The CDR3: CASIKLGTTGSTNEKLFF. The CDR3, as DNA: TGTGCCAGCATCAAACTGGGGACAACGGGCTCAACTAATGAAAAACTGTTTTTT.

The rearrangement joins TRBV4-3 to TRBJ2-1; 8 bases line up with TRBD2. CDR1 and CDR2 (germline): LGHNA, YSLEER. This CDR3 region has 18 residues. With 0 bases clipped from V and 0 bases from J, the junction kept 7 bases outside the gene matches. The DNA of the CDR3 is TGCGCCAGCAGCCAAGACTTATCTCGGGGGGGCTCCTACAATGAGCAGTTCTTC. Translation gives CASSQDLSRGGSYNEQFF.

The genes are TRBV10-3 and TRBJ2-1; TRBD2 matches 14 bases. Germline V lookup: CDR1 ENHRY, CDR2 SYGVKD. This CDR3 comprises 20 residues. After removal of 6 bases from V and 4 bases from J, the junction contained 17 bases not matched to a gene. The CDR3, as DNA: TGTGCCATCAGACACGAGACTAGCGGGAGGGCCAAGTATGGTTACAATGAGCAGTTCTTC. Translation gives CAIRHETSGRAKYGYNEQFF.

This clone is a singleton in its sample. The V gene is TRBV14, the J gene TRBJ2-1; 7 nucleotides agree with TRBD1. This CDR3 has 16 amino acids. After removal of 4 bases from V and 7 bases from J, the junction contained 13 bases not matched to a gene. Germline V gives CDR1 SGHDN, CDR2 FVKESK. The CDR3, as DNA: TGTGCCAGCAGCCCAACGACAGGGTTCCGGTTGAATGAGCAGTTCTTC. Amino acid sequence: CASSPTTGFRLNEQFF.

The gene calls are TRBV19 and TRBJ1-2; D may be TRBD1 (6 bases). CDR3 size: 15 residues. Germline CDR1 LNHDA, CDR2 SQIVND (reference sequence). V was cut by 7 bases and J by 4 bases, with 19 bases left in between. The CDR3 loop is CASTRTTGQAYGYTF. As DNA, the CDR3 is TGTGCCAGTACTCGTACCACAGGGCAGGCCTATGGCTACACCTTC.

The V call is TRBV18, the J call TRBJ1-5, with D perhaps TRBD1 (5 bases). The CDR3 contains 12 residues. In germline, CDR1 is KGHSH, CDR2 LQKENI. Between the trimmed V and J ends, which lost 6 bases and 4 bases, there was a span of 7 bases. This chain's CDR3 is CASSQGNQPQHF. For the CDR3, the DNA is TGTGCCAGCTCTCAGGGTAATCAGCCCCAGCATTTT.

This chain connects TRBV30 to TRBJ2-3; D not certain. V gave up 2 bases and J gave up 6 bases, with 12 bases separating them. The CDR3 runs to 13 residues. Looked up from germline, CDR1 is GTSNPN and CDR2 is SVGIG (reference sequence). CDR3 sequence (DNA): TGTGCCTGGAGTCCCCGGAGCCGTGATACGCAGTATTTT. This translates into CAWSPRSRDTQYF.